Following are 8 T cell receptor beta chains from one sample sequenced in a study of blood T cell repertoires in COVID-19 (dated by TCRdb to about 2020). Receptor libraries were prepared by the immunoSEQ multiplex PCR assay. Not all clones reach the TCRdb copy of this immuneACCESS table, which keeps in-frame sequences only. Checked studies attribute under half of the gap to unresolved V genes and leave the rest unexplained. This sample lists about 110,000 clones; approximately 90% were detected once. The top ten hold approximately 4.8% of the sample. Sequences were obtained from peripheral blood. These receptors all stem from a human donor in a cohort sampled during active COVID-19.

This CDR3 is CASNPGTSGTGELFF. As DNA, the CDR3 is TGTGCCAGCAATCCCGGGACTAGCGGCACCGGGGAGCTGTTTTTT. The chain couples TRBV27 to TRBJ2-2, with 11 nucleotides matching TRBD2. There are 15 residues in the CDR3. V shed 7 bases and J 4 bases; nucleotides not matched to a gene: 5. Germline V gives CDR1 MNHEY, CDR2 SMNVEV (reference sequence).

The genes are TRBV7-2 and TRBJ2-7; D is unresolved. The CDR3 spans 15 residues. From germline, CDR1 is SGHTA and CDR2 FQGNSA. The V and J ends lost 4 bases and 5 bases respectively, with 18 bases between them. CDR3 bases: TGTGCCAGCAGCTGGGTCGAACTACCGTGGGACGAGCAGTACTTC. Amino acids: CASSWVELPWDEQYF.

The genes are TRBV25-1 and TRBJ2-7, with 13 positions matching TRBD2. V shed 4 bases and J 3 bases; nucleotides not matched to a gene: 3. CDR3 length: 15 residues. CDR1 and CDR2 (germline): MGHDK, SYGVNS. The CDR3 coding sequence is TGTGCCAGCAGTGCGGGACTAGCGGGGTACTACGAGCAGTACTTC. Protein: CASSAGLAGYYEQYF.

The chain couples TRBV9 to TRBJ2-2; 9 bases line up with TRBD1. Germline assignment: CDR1 SGDLS and CDR2 YYNGEE. With V trimmed by 7 bases and J by 4 bases, 2 bases remained unmatched. The CDR3 sequence is 13 residues long. CDR3 amino acids: CASGQGTTGELFF. As DNA, the CDR3 is TGTGCCAGCGGACAGGGGACCACCGGGGAGCTGTTTTTT.

This clone occurred once. V usage is TRBV10-1 and J usage is TRBJ2-5; 14 positions match TRBD2. The germline V gene has CDR1 WNHNN and CDR2 SYGVQD (reference sequence). V shed 3 bases and J 4 bases; nucleotides not matched to a gene: 1. The length of the CDR3 is 15 residues. CDR3: CASSDGTSGRETQYF. Written as DNA, the CDR3 is TGCGCCAGCAGTGACGGGACTAGCGGGAGAGAGACCCAGTACTTC.

The chain has TRBV7-2 and TRBJ1-2, with unresolved D. Germline CDR1 and CDR2: SGHTA and FQGNSA. The CDR3 contains 13 residues. Trimming took 5 bases from V and 8 from J, leaving 15 bases between them. This CDR3 is CASSLYGAGGYTF. The CDR3 bases are TGTGCCAGCAGCCTGTACGGAGCGGGCGGCTACACCTTC.

The chain joins TRBV5-1 to TRBJ2-3; 9 nucleotides agree with TRBD2. Germline values: CDR1 SGHRS, CDR2 YFSETQ. V was pared by 0 bases and J by 1 base, with 3 bases of the junction left unmatched. The CDR3 runs to 16 residues. The CDR3 here is CASSLAWTSGTDTQYF. The DNA for the CDR3 is TGCGCCAGCAGCTTGGCCTGGACTAGCGGCACAGATACGCAGTATTTT.

The V and J genes are TRBV24-1 and TRBJ1-5; 8 positions agree with TRBD1. The CDR3 totals 13 residues. V shed 7 bases, J shed 7 bases, and the junction held 5 bases outside the gene matches. Germline V gene sequence: CDR1 KGHDR, CDR2 SFDVKD. CDR3 bases: TGTGCCACCAGCGACAGGGGTGGGCAGCCCCAGCATTTT. As protein: CATSDRGGQPQHF.